These 15 T cell receptor beta chains share one sample of origin, sequenced in a study of blood T cell repertoires in COVID-19. The protocol was immunoSEQ multiplex PCR, while the TCRdb copy is restricted to in-frame clones and leaves out a portion. Of under 250,000 clones listed, 90% to 95% are singletons. Sequencing was done on a sample of peripheral blood. The receptors were sampled from a man aged 60 to 69 with COVID-19, enrolled during active disease.

V is TRBV3-1 (or the pseudogene TRBV3-2) and J is TRBJ1-4; no clear D. Germline CDR1 reads LGHDT; CDR2 reads YNNKEL (reference sequence). The V end was cut by 0 bases, the J end by 11 bases, with 10 bases between. The CDR3 consists of 13 residues. The CDR3 DNA follows: TGTGCCAGCAGCCAAGATCTGGCGGGGAAACTGTTTTTT. It yields the protein CASSQDLAGKLFF.

This rearrangement joins TRBV7-9 to TRBJ2-5, with 8 bases identical to TRBD1. The CDR3 covers 15 residues. The V gene end was trimmed by 5 bases and the J gene end by 4 bases; junction bases not matched to a gene: 9. CDR1 and CDR2 from the germline V gene are SEHNR and FQNEAQ (reference sequence). The chain's CDR3 is CASSPGQGGRETQYF. In nucleotides, the CDR3 is TGTGCCAGCAGCCCAGGACAGGGTGGGCGAGAGACCCAGTACTTC.

The chain combines TRBV3-1 (or the pseudogene TRBV3-2) with TRBJ2-3, with 8 nucleotides matching TRBD2. The CDR3 sequence is 13 residues long. Germline CDR1 is LGHDT and CDR2 is YNNKEL (reference sequence). V trimming: 4 bases; J trimming: 13 bases; junction bases outside the gene matches: 10. In DNA, the CDR3 is TGTGCCAGCAGCCCGGGACTAGTGGGGGGGAAGTATTTT. Its translation: CASSPGLVGGKYF.

As to this clone: This sample also contains other DNA sequences that code for the same CDR3. The chain joins TRBV18 to TRBJ2-7; D might be TRBD2 (5 bases). The ends were cut back, 5 bases at V and 0 bases at J, with 5 bases in the middle. The CDR3 totals 12 residues. Per the germline V gene, CDR1 is KGHSH and CDR2 is LQKENI. Here the CDR3 DNA reads TGTGCCAGCTCAGGGAGCTCCTACGAGCAGTACTTC. Protein product: CASSGSSYEQYF. Full variable domain (missing parts from reference TRBV18 and TRBJ2-7): NAGVMQNPRHLVRRRGQEARLRCSPMKGHSHVYWYRQLPEEGLKFMVYLQKENIIDESGMPKERFSAEFPKEGPSILRIQQVVRGDSAAYFCASSGSSYEQYFGPGTRLTVT.

This clone was seen more than once but under ten times. The J gene is TRBJ2-7, the V gene TRBV6-2 or TRBV6-3, with a tentative D call TRBD2 (5 bases). The germline V gene encodes CDR1 MNHEY and CDR2 SVGEGT. CDR3 length: 19 amino acids. V was pared by 5 bases and J by 3 bases, with 29 bases between. The CDR3 nucleotides are TGTGCCAGCAGTACCCCGCCTCAAATCCAGCGGTTGTACCTCTACGAGCAGTACTTC. This translates into CASSTPPQIQRLYLYEQYF.

The rearrangement uses TRBV18 and TRBJ1-3; D call uncertain. The CDR3 runs 17 residues. The germline gives CDR1 KGHSH, CDR2 LQKENI. Trimming removed 3 bases at V and 0 bases at J, with 15 bases between. This CDR3 reads CASSPGAAQSSGNTIYF. The CDR3 nucleotides are TGTGCCAGCTCACCGGGAGCGGCACAGAGCTCTGGAAACACCATATATTTT.

The gene calls are TRBV4-1 and TRBJ1-1; 8 positions match TRBD1. J was trimmed by 5 bases and V by 0 bases; bases with no gene match: 2. Germline-derived CDR1 and CDR2 are MGHRA and YSYEKL. The CDR3 contains 14 residues. The CDR3 DNA reads TGCGCCAGCAGCCAAGACAGGGGGCCGACTGAAGCTTTCTTT. This translates into CASSQDRGPTEAFF.

This chain joins TRBV14 and TRBJ2-1; the D gene is possibly TRBD2 (5 bases). Trimming shortened V by 1 base and J by 8 bases, and 18 bases separated the two germline ends. CDR1 is SGHDN and CDR2 is FVKESK in the germline V gene. This CDR3 is built from 16 residues. In nucleotides, the CDR3 is TGTGCCAGCAGCCAAGGTTGGACTGTCTTTGAGCATGAGCAGTTCTTC. It encodes CASSQGWTVFEHEQFF.

This clone came up a few times. This chain joins TRBV30 and TRBJ2-6; TRBD1 aligns across 9 bases. The CDR3 length is 18 residues. Germline lookup yields CDR1 GTSNPN and CDR2 SVGIG (reference sequence). V was clipped by 4 bases and J by 2 bases; unmatched bases: 12. CDR3 residues: CAWNSRLTGGTGANVLTF. In nucleotides, the CDR3 is TGTGCCTGGAATTCCCGATTAACAGGGGGCACTGGGGCCAACGTCCTGACTTTC. The full variable domain, in which reference TRBV30 and TRBJ2-6 provide the parts outside the CDR3, is SQTIHQWPATLVQPVGSPLSLECTVEGTSNPNLYWYRQAAGRGLQLLFYSVGIGQISSEVPQNLSASRPQDRQFILSSKKLLLSDSGFYLCAWNSRLTGGTGANVLTFGAGSRLTVL.

The chain links TRBV3-1 (or the pseudogene TRBV3-2) to TRBJ1-1, with 7 nucleotides matching TRBD1. Germline V lookup: CDR1 LGHDT, CDR2 YNNKEL (reference sequence). The CDR3 spans 12 residues. Trimming removed 5 bases from V and 9 bases from J; junction bases left unmatched: 6. As DNA, the CDR3 is TGTGCCAGCAGCTTACAACAGGGGAAAGCTTTCTTT. Its translation is CASSLQQGKAFF.

The chain is built from TRBV19 and TRBJ1-1, with TRBD1 identical over 8 bases. The CDR3 is 16 residues long. J lost 6 bases, V lost 7 bases, and 16 bases had no gene match. Germline values: CDR1 LNHDA, CDR2 SQIVND (reference sequence). CDR3: CASTAGQGRFLAEAFF. CDR3 bases: TGTGCCAGTACCGCTGGACAGGGCCGTTTCTTAGCTGAAGCTTTCTTT.

This clone was seen a few times. The V and J genes are TRBV27 and TRBJ1-5; perhaps TRBD1 as D (6 bases). The CDR3 covers 14 residues. Germline-derived CDR1 and CDR2 are MNHEY and SMNVEV (reference sequence). V gave up 3 bases and J gave up 2 bases, with 8 bases separating them. CDR3 sequence (DNA): TGTGCCAGCAGTTTCAGGGGTGGCAATCAGCCCCAGCATTTT. This gives the protein CASSFRGGNQPQHF.

The chain carries TRBV19 and TRBJ2-7; 7 nucleotides agree with TRBD1. Looked up from germline, CDR1 is LNHDA and CDR2 is SQIVND (reference sequence). J was trimmed by 0 bases and V by 3 bases; bases with no gene match: 5. This CDR3 has 15 amino acids. CDR3 coding DNA: TGTGCCAGTAGTATCCCAGGGGGTAGCTCCTACGAGCAGTACTTC. This sequence encodes CASSIPGGSSYEQYF.

In its sample, this clone was seen a few times. The V gene is TRBV12-3 or TRBV12-4, the J gene TRBJ2-7, with D possibly matching TRBD2 (5 bases). The CDR3 runs 13 residues. The V and J ends lost 0 bases and 2 bases respectively, with 5 bases between them. The CDR3 loop reads CASSLAAAYEQYF. CDR3 bases: TGTGCCAGCAGTTTAGCAGCGGCCTACGAGCAGTACTTC.

The chain's CDR3 is CASSRDANEKLFF. CDR3 coding DNA: TGTGCCAGCTCGCGGGACGCTAATGAAAAACTGTTTTTT. The chain combines TRBV18 with TRBJ1-4, with a tentative D call TRBD1 (5 bases). The CDR3 covers 13 residues. The V and J ends lost 6 bases and 3 bases respectively, with 8 bases between them. In germline, CDR1 is KGHSH, CDR2 LQKENI.